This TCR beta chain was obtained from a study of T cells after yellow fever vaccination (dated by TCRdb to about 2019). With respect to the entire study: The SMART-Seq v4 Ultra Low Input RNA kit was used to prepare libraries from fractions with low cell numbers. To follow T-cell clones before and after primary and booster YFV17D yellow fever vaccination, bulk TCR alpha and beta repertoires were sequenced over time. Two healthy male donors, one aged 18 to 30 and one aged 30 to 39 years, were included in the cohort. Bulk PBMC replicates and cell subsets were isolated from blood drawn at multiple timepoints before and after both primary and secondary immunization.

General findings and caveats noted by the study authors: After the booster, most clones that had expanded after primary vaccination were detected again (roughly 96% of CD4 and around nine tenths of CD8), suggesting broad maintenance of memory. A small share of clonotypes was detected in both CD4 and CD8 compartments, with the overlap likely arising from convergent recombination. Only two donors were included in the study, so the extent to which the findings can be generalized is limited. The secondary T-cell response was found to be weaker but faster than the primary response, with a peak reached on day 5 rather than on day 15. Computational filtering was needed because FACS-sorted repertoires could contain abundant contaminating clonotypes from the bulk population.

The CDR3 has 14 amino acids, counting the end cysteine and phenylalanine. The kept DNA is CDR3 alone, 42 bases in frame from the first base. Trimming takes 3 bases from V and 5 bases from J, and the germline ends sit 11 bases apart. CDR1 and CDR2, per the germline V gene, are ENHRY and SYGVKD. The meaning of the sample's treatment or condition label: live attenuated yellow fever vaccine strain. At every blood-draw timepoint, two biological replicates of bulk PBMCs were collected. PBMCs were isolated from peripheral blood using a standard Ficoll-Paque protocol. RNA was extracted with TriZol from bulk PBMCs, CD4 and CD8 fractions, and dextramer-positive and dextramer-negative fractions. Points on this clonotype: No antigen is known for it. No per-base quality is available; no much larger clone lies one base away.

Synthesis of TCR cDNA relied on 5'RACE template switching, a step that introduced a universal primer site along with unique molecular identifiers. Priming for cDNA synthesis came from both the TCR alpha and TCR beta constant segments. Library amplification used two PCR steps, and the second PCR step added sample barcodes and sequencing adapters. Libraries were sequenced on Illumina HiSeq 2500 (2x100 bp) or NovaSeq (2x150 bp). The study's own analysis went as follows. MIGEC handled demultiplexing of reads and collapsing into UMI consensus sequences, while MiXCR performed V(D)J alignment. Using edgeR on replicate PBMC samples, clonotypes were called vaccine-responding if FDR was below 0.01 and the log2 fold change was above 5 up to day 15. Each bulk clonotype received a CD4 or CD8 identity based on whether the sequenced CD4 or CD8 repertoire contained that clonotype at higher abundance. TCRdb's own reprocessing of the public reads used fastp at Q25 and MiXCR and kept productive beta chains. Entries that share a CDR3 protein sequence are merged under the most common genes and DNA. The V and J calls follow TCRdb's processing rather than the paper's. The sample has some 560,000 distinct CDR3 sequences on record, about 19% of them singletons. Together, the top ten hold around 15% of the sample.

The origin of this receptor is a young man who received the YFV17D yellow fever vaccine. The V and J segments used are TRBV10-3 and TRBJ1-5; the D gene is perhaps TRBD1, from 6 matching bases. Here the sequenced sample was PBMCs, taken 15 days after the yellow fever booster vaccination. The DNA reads TGTGCCATCAGTGATCCGGGGGCAGATCAGCCCCAGCATTTT. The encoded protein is CAISDPGADQPQHF.